This is a list of T cell receptor beta chains from one sample in a study of blood T cell repertoires in COVID-19. The method was immunoSEQ multiplex PCR; TCRdb's version includes in-frame clones alone and lacks a portion of them. The sample yields approximately 210,000 clones, over 70% seen once. The specimen was peripheral blood. These receptors were taken from a woman in her 50s with acute or convalescent COVID-19. Each CDR3 is given with its conserved first and last residue. Clone size is not always given. Where it is, it says once, few, many or a class for expanded clones.

>TRBJ2-3|TRBV24-1|NA
CATAGLAGGGGTDTQYF
>TRBJ2-7|TRBV7-9|few
CASSLDVTGTAISYEQYF
>TRBJ2-3|TRBV4-2|NA
CASSQGYWRSGGNTDTQYF
>TRBJ2-1|TRBV18|NA
CASSPRTGGMEANEQFF
>TRBJ2-2|TRBV5-4|NA
CASRDRVEFTGELFF
>TRBJ1-2|TRBV10-3|many
CASRQGVQSNYGYTF
>TRBJ2-2|TRBV2|NA
CASSFKSGGLGAGELFF
>TRBJ2-1|TRBV11-2|NA
CASSLVGWAGVNEQFF
>TRBJ1-1|TRBV5-1|NA
CASSSTLRGNTEAFF
>TRBJ1-3|TRBV2|NA
CASSERGQGVNTIYF
>TRBJ1-2|TRBV24-1|NA
CATSDRGYGYTF
>TRBJ1-2|TRBV3-1/TRBV3-2|NA
CASSLPSGGVISYTF
>TRBJ1-1|TRBV19|NA
CASSIGSGMNTEAFF
>TRBJ2-7|TRBV9|once
CASSSKTSGSPYEQYF
>TRBJ2-7|TRBV30|NA
CAWSKVAGGEQYF
>TRBJ1-1|TRBV11-3|few
CASSPQGRNTEAFF
>TRBJ2-7|TRBV9|few
CASSVEPKRERNEQYF
>TRBJ2-7|TRBV9|NA
CASSAGGLAETYEQYF
>TRBJ2-5|TRBV19|NA
CASSIPGLAKGETQYF
>TRBJ1-2|TRBV19|NA
CASTMSRFNGYTF
>TRBJ2-3|TRBV18|NA
CASSPWRDTQYF
>TRBJ2-7|TRBV2|NA
CASSGGTGVHEQYF
>TRBJ1-1|TRBV10-2|NA
CASIPGEWSTEAFF
>TRBJ1-5|TRBV2|NA
CASNGQGGNQPQHF
>TRBJ1-1|TRBV11-2|NA
CASSLRGQLEAFF
>TRBJ2-1|TRBV4-1|NA
CASSQGTSGAYNEQFF
>TRBJ2-3|TRBV7-2|few
CASTARASGTDTQYF
>TRBJ1-5|TRBV2|few
CASSEISGGQPQHF
>TRBJ2-7|TRBV27|NA
CASSLRGGPSGKGRENEQYF
>TRBJ1-1|TRBV27|NA
CASSLSWQGARAFF